This TCR beta chain was identified during a study of blood T cell repertoires in COVID-19. Study-wide context: PBMCs, B-cell-depleted T cells, or T cells provided the cDNA or gDNA that made up the material.

The CDR3 consists of 15 residues. Trimming pared 5 bases from V and 2 bases from J, leaving 13 bases between. CDR1 and CDR2 from the germline V gene are LNHDA and SQIVND (reference sequence). Authors' analysis steps: Reference gene primers were amplified, and this amplification served to estimate nucleated cell counts. Sequencing used immunoSEQ multiplex PCR; TCRdb keeps in-frame clones, though not all of them. V and J calls and clone size come straight from that table; D and trimming were deduced from the DNA. The table lists roughly 230,000 clones, 80% to 90% of them singletons, with approximately 4.6% in the top ten. The sample holds one count of this clone.

Specimen: peripheral blood. The sequence came from a woman between 40 and 50 years old who had recovered from COVID-19. V is TRBV19 and J is TRBJ2-1; tentatively, D is TRBD1 (6 bases). The CDR3 DNA reads as TGTGCCAGTAGTCGACCGGGACACCCCTACAATGAGCAGTTCTTC. Its translation: CASSRPGHPYNEQFF.